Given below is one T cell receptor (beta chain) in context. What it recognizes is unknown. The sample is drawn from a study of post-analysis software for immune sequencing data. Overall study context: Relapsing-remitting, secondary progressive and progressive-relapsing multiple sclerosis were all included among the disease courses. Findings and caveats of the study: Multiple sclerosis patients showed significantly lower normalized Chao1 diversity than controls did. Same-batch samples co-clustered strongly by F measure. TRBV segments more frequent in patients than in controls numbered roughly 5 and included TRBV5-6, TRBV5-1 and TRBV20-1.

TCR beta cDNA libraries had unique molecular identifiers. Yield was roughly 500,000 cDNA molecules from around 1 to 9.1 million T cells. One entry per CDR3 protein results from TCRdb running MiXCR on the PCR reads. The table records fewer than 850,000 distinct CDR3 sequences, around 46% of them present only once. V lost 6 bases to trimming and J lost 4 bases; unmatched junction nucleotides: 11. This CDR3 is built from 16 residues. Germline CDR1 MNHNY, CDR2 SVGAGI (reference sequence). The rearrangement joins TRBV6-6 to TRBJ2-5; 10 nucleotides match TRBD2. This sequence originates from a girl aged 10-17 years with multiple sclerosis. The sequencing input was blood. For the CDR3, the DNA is TGTGCCAGCAGCCCCGGACTAGCGGAGGGTGGAGAGACCCAGTACTTC. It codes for CASSPGLAEGGETQYF.